These 5 T cell receptor beta chains came from one sample sequenced in a study of blood T cell repertoires in COVID-19 (dated by TCRdb to 2018 to 2020). Library preparation was by the immunoSEQ multiplex PCR assay. TCRdb mirrors the immuneACCESS table, restricted to in-frame sequences. Some clones are absent from its copies; in checked studies, under half trace to an unresolved V gene, and the reason for the others is unknown. Recorded for this sample are about 220,000 clones; around 82% of them occurred a single time. 13% of the sample rests with the top ten. Sequencing was performed on peripheral blood. These receptors came from a human donor in a cohort sampled during active COVID-19.

The chain carries TRBV11-2 and TRBJ2-7, with 11 bases aligning to TRBD1. Germline trimming cut 9 bases from V and 1 base from J; bases unmatched to any gene: 2. Germline V gives CDR1 SGHAT, CDR2 FQNNGV. This CDR3 is 13 amino acids long. DNA of the CDR3: TGTGCCAGGGGGGACAGGGGGTCCTACGAGCAGTACTTC. Protein product: CARGDRGSYEQYF. The variable domain in full, completed from reference TRBV11-2 and TRBJ2-7, reads EAGVAQSPRYKIIEKRQSVAFWCNPISGHATLYWYQQILGQGPKLLIQFQNNGVVDDSQLPKDRFSAERLKGVDSTLKIQPAKLEDSAVYLCARGDRGSYEQYFGPGTRLTVT.

The V call is TRBV21-1, the J call TRBJ2-2; whether TRBD1, the table's D call, matches the DNA was not checked. TRBV21-1 is annotated as a pseudogene. The CDR3 contains 17 residues. The DNA for the CDR3 is TGTGCCAGCAGCCCTTCGAGGACAGGGTTGTTTACCGGGGAGCTGTTTTTT. Its protein product is CASSPSRTGLFTGELFF.

The chain is built from TRBV7-9 and TRBJ1-3; no clear D gene. Deletions cut 5 bases from V and 0 bases from J, with 8 bases between. Germline V gene lookup returns CDR1 SEHNR and CDR2 FQNEAQ (reference sequence). This CDR3 contains 14 residues. This CDR3 reads CASSSLSSGNTIYF. CDR3 coding DNA: TGTGCCAGCAGCAGCCTGAGCTCTGGAAACACCATATATTTT.

The chain uses TRBV7-2 and TRBJ2-7; 7 bases align to TRBD1. This CDR3 contains 13 residues. Trimming took 5 bases from V and 3 from J; bases not matched to a gene: 4. Germline CDR1 and CDR2: SGHTA and FQGNSA. In DNA, the CDR3 is TGTGCCAGCAGCAGAGACAGGGACTACGAGCAGTACTTC. It specifies CASSRDRDYEQYF.

This chain uses TRBV9 with TRBJ1-2; TRBD1 agrees at 12 bases. The germline V gene has CDR1 SGDLS and CDR2 YYNGEE. The CDR3 spans 14 residues. V was clipped by 3 bases and J by 7 bases; unmatched bases: 4. CDR3 amino acids: CASSEGQGASGYTF. CDR3 coding DNA: TGTGCCAGCAGCGAGGGACAGGGGGCAAGTGGCTACACCTTC.